The source of this TCR beta chain is a study of T cells after yellow fever vaccination. Germline V lookup: CDR1 SGHTA, CDR2 FQGNSA. V lost 5 bases and J lost 2; bases outside the gene matches: 2. The CDR3 is 13 residues long. The 5'RACE template-switching step produced TCR cDNA and added a universal primer site and UMIs. TCRdb re-derived calls from the 5' RACE reads in MiXCR, one entry per CDR3 protein. The profile shows hundreds of thousands of distinct CDR3 sequences, under 15% of them singletons. This clonotype occurred many times. Its antigen remains unidentified. Study observations and caveats: Detected again after the booster were most primary-vaccination clones, at almost 97% CD4 and roughly 88% CD8.

This chain uses TRBV7-2 with TRBJ1-2; TRBD1 matches at 7 bases. Sequencing used CD4+ T cells sorted from PBMCs, obtained 15 days after the yellow fever booster vaccination. The source of this sequence is a man between 18 and 29 years old who received the YFV17D yellow fever vaccine. The CDR3 sequence is CASSRDRNYGYTF. The DNA for the CDR3 is TGTGCCAGCAGCCGGGACAGAAACTATGGCTACACCTTC.